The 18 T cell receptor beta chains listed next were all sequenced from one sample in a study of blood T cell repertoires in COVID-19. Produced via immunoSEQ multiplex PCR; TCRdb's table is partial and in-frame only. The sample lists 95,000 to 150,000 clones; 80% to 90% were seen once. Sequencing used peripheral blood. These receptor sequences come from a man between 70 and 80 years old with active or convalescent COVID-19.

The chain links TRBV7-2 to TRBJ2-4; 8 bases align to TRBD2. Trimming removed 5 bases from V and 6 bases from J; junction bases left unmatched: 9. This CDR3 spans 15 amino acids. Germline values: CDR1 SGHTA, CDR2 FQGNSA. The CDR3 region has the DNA TGTGCCAGCAGCCCCCAGCGGGAGCTGGGAAACATTCAGTACTTC. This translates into CASSPQRELGNIQYF.

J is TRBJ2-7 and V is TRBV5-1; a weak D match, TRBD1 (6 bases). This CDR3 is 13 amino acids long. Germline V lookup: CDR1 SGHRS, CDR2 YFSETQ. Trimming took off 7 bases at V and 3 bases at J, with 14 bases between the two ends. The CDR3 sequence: CASSVRDNYEQYF. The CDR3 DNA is TGCGCCAGCTCCGTAAGGGACAACTACGAGCAGTACTTC.

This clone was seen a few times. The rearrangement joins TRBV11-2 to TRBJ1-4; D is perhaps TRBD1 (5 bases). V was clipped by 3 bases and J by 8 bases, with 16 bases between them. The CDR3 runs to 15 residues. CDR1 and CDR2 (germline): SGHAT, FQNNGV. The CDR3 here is CASSFGGQGREKLFF. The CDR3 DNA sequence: TGTGCCAGCAGCTTCGGAGGGCAGGGAAGGGAAAAACTGTTTTTT.

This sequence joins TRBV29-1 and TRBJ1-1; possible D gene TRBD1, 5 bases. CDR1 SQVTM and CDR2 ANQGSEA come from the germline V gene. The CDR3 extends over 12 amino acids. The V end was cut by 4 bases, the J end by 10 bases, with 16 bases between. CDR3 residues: CSVGSRTLRAFF. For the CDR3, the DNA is TGCAGCGTTGGGTCACGGACACTGAGAGCTTTCTTT.

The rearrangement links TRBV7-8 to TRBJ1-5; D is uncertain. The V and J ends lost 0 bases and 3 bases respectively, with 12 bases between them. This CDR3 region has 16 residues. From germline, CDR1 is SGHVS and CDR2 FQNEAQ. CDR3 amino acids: CASSLAPLASNQPQHF. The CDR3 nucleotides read TGTGCCAGCAGCTTAGCTCCGCTAGCTTCCAATCAGCCCCAGCATTTT. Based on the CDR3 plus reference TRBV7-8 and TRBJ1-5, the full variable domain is GAGVSQSPRYKVAKRGQDVALRCDPISGHVSLFWYQQALGQGPEFLTYFQNEAQLDKSGLPSDRFFAERPEGSVSTLKIQRTQQEDSAVYLCASSLAPLASNQPQHFGDGTRLSIL.

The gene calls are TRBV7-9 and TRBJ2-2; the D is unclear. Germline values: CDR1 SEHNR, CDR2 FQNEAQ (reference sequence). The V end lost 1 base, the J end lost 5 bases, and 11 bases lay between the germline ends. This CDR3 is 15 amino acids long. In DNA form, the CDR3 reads TGTGCCAGCAGCTTAGTCATGGGCCTTACCGGGGAGCTGTTTTTT. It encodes CASSLVMGLTGELFF.

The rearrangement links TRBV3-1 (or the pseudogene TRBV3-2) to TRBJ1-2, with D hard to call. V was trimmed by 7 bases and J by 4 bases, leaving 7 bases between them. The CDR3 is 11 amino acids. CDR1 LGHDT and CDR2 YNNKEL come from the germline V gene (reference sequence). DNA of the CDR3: TGTGCCAGCAAAAACGGCTATGGCTACACCTTC. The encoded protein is CASKNGYGYTF.

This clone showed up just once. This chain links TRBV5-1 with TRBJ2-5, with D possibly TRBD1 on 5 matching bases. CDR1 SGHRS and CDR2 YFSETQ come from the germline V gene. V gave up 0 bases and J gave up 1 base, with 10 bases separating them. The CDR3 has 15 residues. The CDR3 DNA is TGCGCCAGCAGCTTGGTCGGGCAGGGCCAAGAGACCCAGTACTTC. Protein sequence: CASSLVGQGQETQYF.

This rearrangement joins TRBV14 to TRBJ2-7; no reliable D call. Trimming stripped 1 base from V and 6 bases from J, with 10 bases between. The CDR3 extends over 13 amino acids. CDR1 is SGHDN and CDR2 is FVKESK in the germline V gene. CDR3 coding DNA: TGTGCCAGCAGCCAAGCACACCCCGTCGAGCAGTACTTC. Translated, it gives CASSQAHPVEQYF.

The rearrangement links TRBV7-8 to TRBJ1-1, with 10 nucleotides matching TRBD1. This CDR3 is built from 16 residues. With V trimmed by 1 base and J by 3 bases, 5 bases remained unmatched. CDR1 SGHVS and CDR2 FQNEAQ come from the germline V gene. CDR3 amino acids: CASSLVGTGVDTEAFF. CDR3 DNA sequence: TGTGCCAGCAGCTTAGTCGGGACAGGGGTCGACACTGAAGCTTTCTTT.

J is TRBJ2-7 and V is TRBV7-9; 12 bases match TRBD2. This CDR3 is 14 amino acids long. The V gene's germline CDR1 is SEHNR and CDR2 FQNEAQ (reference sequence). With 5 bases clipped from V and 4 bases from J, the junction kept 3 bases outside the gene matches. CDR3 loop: CASSLLAGGYEQYF. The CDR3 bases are TGTGCCAGCAGCCTTCTAGCGGGAGGGTACGAGCAGTACTTC.

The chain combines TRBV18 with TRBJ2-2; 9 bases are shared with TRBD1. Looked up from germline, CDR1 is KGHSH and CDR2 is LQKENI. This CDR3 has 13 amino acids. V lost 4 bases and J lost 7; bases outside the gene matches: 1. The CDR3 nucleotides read TGTGCCAGCTCACGACAGGGGGACGGGGAGCTGTTTTTT. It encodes CASSRQGDGELFF.

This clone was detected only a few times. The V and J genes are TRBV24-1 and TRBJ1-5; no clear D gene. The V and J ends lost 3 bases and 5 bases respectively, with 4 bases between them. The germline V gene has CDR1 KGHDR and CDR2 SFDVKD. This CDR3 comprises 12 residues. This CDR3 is CATSDPDQPQHF. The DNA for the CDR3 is TGTGCCACCAGTGATCCCGATCAGCCCCAGCATTTT.

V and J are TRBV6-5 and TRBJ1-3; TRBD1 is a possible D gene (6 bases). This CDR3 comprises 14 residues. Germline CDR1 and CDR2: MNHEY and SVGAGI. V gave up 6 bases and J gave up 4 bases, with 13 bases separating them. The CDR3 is CASSSTGGGNTIYF. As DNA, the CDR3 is TGTGCCAGCAGCTCGACAGGAGGAGGAAACACCATATATTTT.

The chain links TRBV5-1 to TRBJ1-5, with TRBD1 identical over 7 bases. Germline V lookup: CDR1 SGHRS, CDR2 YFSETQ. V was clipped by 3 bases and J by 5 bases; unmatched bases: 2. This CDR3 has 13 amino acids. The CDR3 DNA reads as TGCGCCAGCAGCTGGGACAGATATCAGCCCCAGCATTTT. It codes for CASSWDRYQPQHF.

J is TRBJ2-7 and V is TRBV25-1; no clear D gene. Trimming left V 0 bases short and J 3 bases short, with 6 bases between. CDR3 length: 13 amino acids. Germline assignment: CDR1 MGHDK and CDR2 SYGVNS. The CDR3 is CASSEYTGYEQYF. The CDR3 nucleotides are TGTGCCAGCAGTGAATATACGGGCTACGAGCAGTACTTC.

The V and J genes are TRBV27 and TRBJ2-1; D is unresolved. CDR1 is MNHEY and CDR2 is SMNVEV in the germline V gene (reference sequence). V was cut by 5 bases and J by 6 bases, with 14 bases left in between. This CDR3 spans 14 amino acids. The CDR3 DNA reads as TGTGCCAGCAGTCTTGGTCTACCGGGCAATGAGCAGTTCTTC. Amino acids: CASSLGLPGNEQFF.

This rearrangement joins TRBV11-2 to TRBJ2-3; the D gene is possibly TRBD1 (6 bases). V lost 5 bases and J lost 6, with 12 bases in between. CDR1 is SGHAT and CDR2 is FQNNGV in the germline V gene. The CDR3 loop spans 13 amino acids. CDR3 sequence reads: CASSLRTVDTQYF. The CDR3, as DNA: TGTGCCAGCAGCCTTAGGACAGTCGATACGCAGTATTTT. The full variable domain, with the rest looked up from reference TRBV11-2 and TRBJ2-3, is EAGVAQSPRYKIIEKRQSVAFWCNPISGHATLYWYQQILGQGPKLLIQFQNNGVVDDSQLPKDRFSAERLKGVDSTLKIQPAKLEDSAVYLCASSLRTVDTQYFGPGTRLTVL.